This TCR beta chain derives from a study of T cells after yellow fever vaccination. Germline V gene lookup returns CDR1 SGDLS and CDR2 YYNGEE. V lost 0 bases and J 2 bases, leaving 13 bases between the germline ends. This CDR3 region has 16 residues. In this sample, this clonotype turned up many times. TCRdb called the 5' RACE reads again in MiXCR, with one record for every CDR3 protein. The sample has around 100,000 distinct CDR3 sequences, roughly 8.4% seen once. The genes are TRBV9 and TRBJ2-3, with D perhaps assigned TRBD1 or TRBD2 (5 bases each). The sample consisted of CD8+ T cells sorted from PBMCs, taken 45 days after the yellow fever booster vaccination. This clonotype was sampled from a man aged 25 to 40 who received the YFV17D yellow fever vaccine. CDR3 residues: CASSVDAGSTTDTQYF. The DNA of the CDR3 is TGTGCCAGCAGCGTAGACGCAGGGAGTACCACAGATACGCAGTATTTT.